This T cell receptor beta chain was sequenced in a study of T cell changes during pregnancy in multiple sclerosis (dated by TCRdb to the late 2010s). Regarding the research as a whole: In women with multiple sclerosis, the researchers looked at how the T cell repertoire shifted as pregnancy progressed.

This clone came up once. Its antigen is currently not known. No base-level quality is on record; no much larger clone is a single base apart. Compared with germline, V lacks 4 bases and J lacks 4 bases; bases without a gene match: 6. CDR1 is given as SGHVS and CDR2 as FQNEAQ, both from the germline V gene. The CDR3 sequence holds 15 residues, the cysteine and phenylalanine included. Only CDR3 DNA remains: 45 bases, in frame from the first base. The method was the immunoSEQ multiplex PCR assay. As stored in TCRdb, this immuneACCESS dataset retains in-frame rearrangements with V and J assigned. A fraction of the clones does not appear; measured against another copy, unresolved V genes explain less than half of the discrepancy, and the remainder lacks a known reason. The sample table shows about 54,000 clones, and 91% are seen once. Roughly 1.2% of the sample is in the top ten clones.

The V and J segments used are TRBV7-8 and TRBJ2-7, with 11 middle bases fitting TRBD1. This TCR came from a female donor in good health, enrolled as a control in a pregnancy study. The sample consisted of peripheral blood, taken after pregnancy. The CDR3 protein sequence reads: CASSYPGTGGYEQYF. The DNA sequence is TGTGCCAGCAGCTATCCGGGGACAGGGGGATACGAGCAGTACTTC.